Listed here are 13 T cell receptor beta chains from one sample, sequenced in a study of T-cell memory formation after mild COVID-19. Via MiXCR, TCRdb re-called the 5' RACE reads, giving one row per CDR3 protein. Of roughly 130,000 distinct CDR3 sequences listed, 5% to 6.5% are singletons. The sequenced sample was PBMCs or a T cell subset sorted from them (not recorded which). The receptor source for this set is an adult woman who had mild COVID-19 (a few samples of this study predate the infection). Cell type and time point are not known.

This clonotype was counted ten times or more. This rearrangement joins TRBV5-4 to TRBJ2-3; D is unclear. Germline CDR1 and CDR2: SGHNT and YYREEE (reference sequence). The CDR3 runs to 12 residues. V was shortened by 6 bases and J by 3 bases, with 8 bases between the two germline ends. In DNA, the CDR3 is TGTGCCAGCACCGCGACGACAGATACGCAGTATTTT. This sequence encodes CASTATTDTQYF.

There are many counts of this clonotype. The V and J genes are TRBV7-8 and TRBJ1-1; possibly TRBD1 for D (5 bases). The germline V gene encodes CDR1 SGHVS and CDR2 FQNEAQ. Trimming removed 4 bases at V and 3 bases at J, with 9 bases between. This CDR3 contains 13 residues. The CDR3 coding sequence is TGTGCCAGCAGCTGGGGACGGGACACTGAAGCTTTCTTT. Encoded protein: CASSWGRDTEAFF.

This clonotype appeared many times. This chain joins TRBV29-1 and TRBJ2-1, with D perhaps TRBD2 (6 bases). This CDR3 is built from 13 residues. V was clipped by 4 bases and J by 5 bases, with 12 bases between them. CDR1 and CDR2 (germline): SQVTM, ANQGSEA. CDR3: CSVGIAADNEQFF. The CDR3 bases are TGCAGCGTTGGGATAGCGGCGGACAATGAGCAGTTCTTC.

The chain joins TRBV6-4 to TRBJ2-5, with D uncertain. The CDR3 covers 16 residues. Looked up from germline, CDR1 is MRHNA and CDR2 is SNTAGT. The V gene lost 6 bases and the J gene lost 1 base, with 18 bases spanning the gap. For the CDR3, the DNA is TGTGCCAGCAGGAGTCGACTTCGGGTTCCCCAAGAGACCCAGTACTTC. It specifies CASRSRLRVPQETQYF.

This clonotype occurred a few times. This sequence joins TRBV29-1 and TRBJ1-1, with TRBD1 matching over 8 bases. V shed 5 bases and J 1 base; nucleotides not matched to a gene: 6. The CDR3 is 14 residues long. Germline CDR1 and CDR2: SQVTM and ANQGSEA. CDR3 region: CSVRGQVGNTEAFF. The DNA of the CDR3 is TGCAGCGTTAGGGGACAGGTCGGGAACACTGAAGCTTTCTTT.

This clonotype was seen ten or more times. The chain recombines TRBV5-1 with TRBJ2-1; maybe TRBD1 (6 bases). The V gene's germline CDR1 is SGHRS and CDR2 YFSETQ. V lost 0 bases to trimming and J lost 7 bases, with 8 bases between them. This CDR3 is 13 amino acids long. In DNA form, the CDR3 reads TGCGCCAGCAGCTTGGGGACAGCAAATGAGCAGTTCTTC. Translated, it gives CASSLGTANEQFF.

This clonotype was picked up a small number of times. The rearrangement links TRBV7-2 to TRBJ2-7; D may be TRBD2 (6 bases). From germline, CDR1 is SGHTA and CDR2 FQGNSA. CDR3 length: 15 residues. Trimming shortened V by 1 base and J by 3 bases, and 13 bases separated the two germline ends. CDR3 loop: CASSLEGGAIYEQYF. The CDR3 bases are TGTGCCAGCAGCTTAGAAGGAGGGGCGATCTACGAGCAGTACTTC.

The chain carries TRBV5-1 and TRBJ1-6, with TRBD1 identical over 7 bases. V shed 5 bases and J 5 bases; nucleotides not matched to a gene: 7. CDR1 is SGHRS, CDR2 YFSETQ, per germline. The CDR3 spans 15 residues. For the CDR3, the DNA is TGCGCCAGCAGACCCTGGGACAGAGATAATTCACCCCTCCACTTT. Protein sequence: CASRPWDRDNSPLHF.

This clonotype was recorded many times. The chain has TRBV6-1 and TRBJ2-5, with D maybe TRBD2 (6 bases). CDR1 is MNHNS, CDR2 SASEGT, per germline. The germline V and J ends were trimmed by 7 bases and 1 base, with 19 bases remaining between them. The CDR3 covers 16 residues. The CDR3 region is CASKPAGAGPQETQYF. CDR3 bases: TGTGCCAGCAAACCAGCAGGAGCGGGTCCCCAAGAGACCCAGTACTTC.

This clonotype has more than one count but fewer than ten. CDR3 residues: CASSPPTGKPQHF. The CDR3, as DNA: TGTGCCAGTAGTCCCCCGACCGGGAAGCCCCAGCATTTT. This chain joins TRBV19 and TRBJ1-5, with D hard to call. V lost 5 bases and J lost 8, with 13 bases in between. Germline V CDR1 and CDR2: LNHDA, SQIVND (reference sequence). The CDR3 covers 13 residues. Using reference TRBV19 and TRBJ1-5 for the parts outside the CDR3, the full variable domain is DGGITQSPKYLFRKEGQNVTLSCEQNLNHDAMYWYRQDPGQGLRLIYYSQIVNDFQKGDIAEGYSVSREKKESFPLTVTSAQKNPTAFYLCASSPPTGKPQHFGDGTRLSIL.

This clonotype has at least ten counts. The gene calls are TRBV5-1 and TRBJ2-6; TRBD1 might be the D (5 bases). CDR3 length: 15 amino acids. Looked up from germline, CDR1 is SGHRS and CDR2 is YFSETQ. V dropped 2 bases and J dropped 4 bases, with 10 bases sitting between them. The CDR3 nucleotides are TGCGCCAGCAGCTTACAGGACCCCGGGGCCAACGTCCTGACTTTC. Protein product: CASSLQDPGANVLTF. Full variable domain (missing parts from reference TRBV5-1 and TRBJ2-6): KAGVTQTPRYLIKTRGQQVTLSCSPISGHRSVSWYQQTPGQGLQFLFEYFSETQRNKGNFPGRFSGRQFSNSRSEMNVSTLELGDSALYLCASSLQDPGANVLTFGAGSRLTVL.

The rearrangement joins TRBV6-5 to TRBJ2-7, with 10 nucleotides matching TRBD1. The length of the CDR3 is 13 residues. CDR1 is MNHEY and CDR2 is SVGAGI in the germline V gene. V shed 10 bases and J 3 bases; nucleotides not matched to a gene: 6. The CDR3 here is CATWDRGYYEQYF. The DNA of the CDR3 is TGTGCCACATGGGACAGGGGTTACTACGAGCAGTACTTC.

There are many counts of this clonotype. This chain uses TRBV29-1 with TRBJ2-1; 9 bases line up with TRBD1. V gave up 3 bases and J gave up 3 bases; unmatched junction bases: 6. This CDR3 region has 15 residues. CDR1 SQVTM and CDR2 ANQGSEA come from the germline V gene. CDR3 sequence (DNA): TGCAGCGTTGATGGGACAGGGTCTCTCTACAATGAGCAGTTCTTC. It translates to CSVDGTGSLYNEQFF.